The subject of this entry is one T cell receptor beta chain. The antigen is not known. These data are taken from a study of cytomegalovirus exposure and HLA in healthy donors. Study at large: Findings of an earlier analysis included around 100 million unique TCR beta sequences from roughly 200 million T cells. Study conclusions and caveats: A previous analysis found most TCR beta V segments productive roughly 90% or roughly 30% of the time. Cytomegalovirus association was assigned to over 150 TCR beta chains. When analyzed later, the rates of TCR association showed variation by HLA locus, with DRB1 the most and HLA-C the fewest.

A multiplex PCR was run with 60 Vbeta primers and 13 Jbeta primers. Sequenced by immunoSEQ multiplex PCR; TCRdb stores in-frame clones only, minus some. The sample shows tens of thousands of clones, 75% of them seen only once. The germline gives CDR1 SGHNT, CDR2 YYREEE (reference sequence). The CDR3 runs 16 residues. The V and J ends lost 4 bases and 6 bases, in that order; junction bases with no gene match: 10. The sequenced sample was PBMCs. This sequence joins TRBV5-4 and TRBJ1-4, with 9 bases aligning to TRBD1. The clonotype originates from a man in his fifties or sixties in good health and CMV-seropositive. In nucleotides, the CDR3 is TGTGCCAGCAGCCGAGATCCGGGACAGGGACATGAAAAACTGTTTTTT. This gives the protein CASSRDPGQGHEKLFF.